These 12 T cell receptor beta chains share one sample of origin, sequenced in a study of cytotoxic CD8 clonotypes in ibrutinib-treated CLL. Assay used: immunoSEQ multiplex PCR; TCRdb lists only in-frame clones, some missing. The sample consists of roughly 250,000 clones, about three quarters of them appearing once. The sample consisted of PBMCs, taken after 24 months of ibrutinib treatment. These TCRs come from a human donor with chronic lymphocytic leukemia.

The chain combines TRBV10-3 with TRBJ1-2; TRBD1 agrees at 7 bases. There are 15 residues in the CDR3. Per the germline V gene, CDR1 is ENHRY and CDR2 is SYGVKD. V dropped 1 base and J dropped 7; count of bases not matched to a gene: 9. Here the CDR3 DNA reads TGTGCCATCAGTGAGTTGACAGGGCTCGACGGTGGCTACACCTTC. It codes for CAISELTGLDGGYTF.

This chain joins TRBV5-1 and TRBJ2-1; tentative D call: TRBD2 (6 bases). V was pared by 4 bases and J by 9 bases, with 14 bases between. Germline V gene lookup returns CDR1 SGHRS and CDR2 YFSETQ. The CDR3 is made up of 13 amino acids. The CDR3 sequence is CASSPGVLLEQFF. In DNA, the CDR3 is TGCGCCAGCAGCCCGGGGGTACTACTTGAGCAGTTCTTC. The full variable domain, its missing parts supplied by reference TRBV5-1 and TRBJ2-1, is KAGVTQTPRYLIKTRGQQVTLSCSPISGHRSVSWYQQTPGQGLQFLFEYFSETQRNKGNFPGRFSGRQFSNSRSEMNVSTLELGDSALYLCASSPGVLLEQFFGPGTRLTVL.

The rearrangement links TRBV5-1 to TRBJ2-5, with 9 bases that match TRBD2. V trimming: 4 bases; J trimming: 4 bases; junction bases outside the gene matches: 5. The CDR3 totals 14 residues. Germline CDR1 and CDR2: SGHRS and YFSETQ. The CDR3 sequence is CASSGGRAGETQYF. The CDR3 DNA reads TGCGCCAGCAGCGGCGGGAGGGCCGGAGAGACCCAGTACTTC. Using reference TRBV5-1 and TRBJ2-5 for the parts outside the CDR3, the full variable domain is KAGVTQTPRYLIKTRGQQVTLSCSPISGHRSVSWYQQTPGQGLQFLFEYFSETQRNKGNFPGRFSGRQFSNSRSEMNVSTLELGDSALYLCASSGGRAGETQYFGPGTRLLVL.

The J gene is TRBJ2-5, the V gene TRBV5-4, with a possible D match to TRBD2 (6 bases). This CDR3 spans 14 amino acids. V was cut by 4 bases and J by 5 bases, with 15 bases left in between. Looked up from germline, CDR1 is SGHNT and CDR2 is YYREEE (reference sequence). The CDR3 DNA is TGTGCCAGCAGCGAGGGTGGAGGGGAGGAGACCCAGTACTTC. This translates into CASSEGGGEETQYF.

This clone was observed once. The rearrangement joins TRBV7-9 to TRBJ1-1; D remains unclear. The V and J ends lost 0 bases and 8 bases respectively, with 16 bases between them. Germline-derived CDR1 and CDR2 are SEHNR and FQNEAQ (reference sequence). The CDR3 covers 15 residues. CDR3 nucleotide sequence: TGTGCCAGCAGCTTAGCGGAGTCGGGTGGGAGAGAAGCTTTCTTT. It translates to CASSLAESGGREAFF.

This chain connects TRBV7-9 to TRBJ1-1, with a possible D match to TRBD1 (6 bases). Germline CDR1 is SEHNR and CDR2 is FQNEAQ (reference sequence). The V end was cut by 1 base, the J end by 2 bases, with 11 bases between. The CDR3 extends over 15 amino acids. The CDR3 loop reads CASSLVGGLNTEAFF. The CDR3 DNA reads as TGTGCCAGCAGCTTAGTAGGGGGGCTTAACACTGAAGCTTTCTTT.

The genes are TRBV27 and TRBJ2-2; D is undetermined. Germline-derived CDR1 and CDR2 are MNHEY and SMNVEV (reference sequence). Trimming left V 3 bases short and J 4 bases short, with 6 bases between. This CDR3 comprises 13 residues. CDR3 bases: TGTGCCAGCAGTTTGAGCCGCACCGGGGAGCTGTTTTTT. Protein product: CASSLSRTGELFF.

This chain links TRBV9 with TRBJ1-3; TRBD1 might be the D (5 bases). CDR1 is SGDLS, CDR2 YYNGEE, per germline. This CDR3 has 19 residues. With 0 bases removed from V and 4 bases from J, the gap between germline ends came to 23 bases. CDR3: CASSVGWGSVEDMGNTIYF. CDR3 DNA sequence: TGTGCCAGCAGCGTAGGTTGGGGGAGTGTCGAGGACATGGGAAACACCATATATTTT.

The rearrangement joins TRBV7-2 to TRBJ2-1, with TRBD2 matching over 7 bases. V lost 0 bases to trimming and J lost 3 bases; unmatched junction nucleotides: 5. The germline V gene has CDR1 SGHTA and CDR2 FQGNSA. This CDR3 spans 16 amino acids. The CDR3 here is CASSLAGGRNYNEQFF. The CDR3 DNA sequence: TGTGCCAGCAGCTTAGCGGGCGGGAGAAACTACAATGAGCAGTTCTTC.

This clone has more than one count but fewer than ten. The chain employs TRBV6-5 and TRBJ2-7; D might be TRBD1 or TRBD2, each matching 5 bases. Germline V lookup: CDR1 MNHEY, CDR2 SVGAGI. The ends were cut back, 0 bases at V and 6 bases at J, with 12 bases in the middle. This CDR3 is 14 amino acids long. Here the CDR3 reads CASSYSGPGIEQYF. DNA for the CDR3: TGTGCCAGCAGTTACTCGGGACCGGGGATCGAGCAGTACTTC.

CDR3 protein: CASSYTNRGETQYF. CDR3 in DNA: TGTGCCAGCAGTTACACCAACAGGGGGGAGACCCAGTACTTC. V usage is TRBV6-5 and J usage is TRBJ2-5, with TRBD1 matching over 8 bases. The CDR3 contains 14 residues. The junction had 4 bases not matched to a gene; V was cut back by 2 bases and J by 5 bases. Germline V lookup: CDR1 MNHEY, CDR2 SVGAGI.

The DNA of the CDR3 is TGTGCCAGCAGTTTCAATGCAGGGGGCTTTGGGGCCAACGTCCTGACTTTC. It encodes CASSFNAGGFGANVLTF. The rearrangement links TRBV27 to TRBJ2-6, with 8 bases fitting TRBD1. V gave up 3 bases and J gave up 3 bases; unmatched junction bases: 7. The CDR3 is made up of 17 amino acids. Germline loops: CDR1 MNHEY, CDR2 SMNVEV (reference sequence). The full variable domain, completed using reference TRBV27 and TRBJ2-6, is EAQVTQNPRYLITVTGKKLTVTCSQNMNHEYMSWYRQDPGLGLRQIYYSMNVEVTDKGDVPEGYKVSRKEKRNFPLILESPSPNQTSLYFCASSFNAGGFGANVLTFGAGSRLTVL.